The present T cell receptor beta chain was sequenced within a study of cytomegalovirus exposure and HLA in healthy donors (dated by TCRdb to about 2017). Concerning the study at large: An earlier analysis of several hundred of the donors reported about 300 Gb of sequence data and 95 million to 130 million unique TCR beta sequences obtained from around 170 million T cells. Roughly 320 gigabases of sequencing data and 70 million to 100 million unique TCR sequences made up an early release that covered fewer than 650 HLA-typed donors. Among the roughly 400 genotyped donors, under 90% belonged to the genetic ancestry cluster associated with self-reported Caucasian donors. The study aimed to test whether signatures of past pathogen exposure could be identified by cataloging public T cell receptors. Using immunosequencing, the study profiled T cell repertoires from 640 or so subjects and related those repertoires to cytomegalovirus serostatus. In addition to the first cohort of 666 subjects, a separate validation cohort of over 90 different subjects was used. High-throughput TCR immunosequencing, statistical association of individual TCRs with disease status, and machine learning were combined to predict cytomegalovirus infection status. A later analysis re-analyzed previously published TCR beta repertoires from 666 donors and added high-resolution HLA genotyping to study TCR occurrence patterns. Rather than drawing on any new phenotypic data, the later analysis identified candidate immune exposures from TCR beta sequences and the way those sequences occurred across donors. An earlier analysis of 587 of the donors used high-throughput TCR beta sequencing to judge whether each TCR beta V gene segment behaved as functional or pseudogenic. Donor age, sex, ethnicity and CMV serostatus were compiled together with the repertoire data. A later genetic analysis used genome-wide SNP genotypes for about 65% of the 666 donors, treating that subset as a discovery cohort. Every discovery cohort repertoire had been produced on one sequencing platform. HLA typing included class I and class II loci at four-digit resolution. Typing coverage differed by locus: A, B, C, DRB1 and DQB1 were typed in roughly 629-630 donors, DQA1 in 500 to 550, DPA1 in 600 to 610, and DPB1 in 472. Because of strong linkage in the cohort, four or five DR-DQ haplotypes were treated as single units for association and clustering. On average, around 200,000 unique TCR beta nucleotide sequences were sequenced per donor among roughly 430 genotyped donors of the cohort, with 15% to 20% of those sequences being non-productive. Study-wide conclusions, independent of this receptor: Across donors, most TCR sequences were observed very rarely, whereas some public TCRs were present in many individuals. A later analysis associated 16,951 TCR beta sequences with specific HLA alleles at a false discovery rate of 0.05. In both the original and validation cohorts, the classifier was reported to diagnose cytomegalovirus status with high specificity and sensitivity. The sequencing pipeline was judged likely to have produced a cluster of highly shared sequence variants as a technical artifact. In a later analysis, TCR association rates were found to vary across HLA loci, with the most associated TCRs seen for DRB1 alleles and the fewest for HLA-C alleles. When HLA alleles, especially DR and DQ, strongly co-occurred, TCR associations were difficult to assign to individual alleles. According to the authors, the approach could potentially be generalized to other disease states and immunological phenotypes. CMV serostatus was the only immune exposure information available for the cohort. According to a later analysis, parvovirus B19, influenza, CMV and Epstein-Barr virus appeared linked to several top co-occurrence clusters. Some IMGT-functional V segments, including TRBV6-2 and TRBV6-3, could not be told apart with the 87-base-pair reads, so those segments were excluded. A later genetic analysis associated a missense DCLRE1C variant with V-gene and J-gene trimming of TCR beta chains, and an independent cohort replicated the association. Sequencing depth was assumed to be roughly uniform across donors in the presence/absence analyses, though that assumption may not hold. Because counts were too low, about 15 rarely observed V segments, including chromosome 9 orphons, were left out of the earlier analysis of a few hundred of the donors. Linkage disequilibrium might explain the correlated functional status among segregating V segments, but an unknown experimental factor could not be ruled out. In a later analysis, most CMV-associated TCR beta chains were found to appear HLA-restricted, with HLA associations seemingly driven largely by CMV exposure. A later analysis found that HLA-associated TCR beta chains were more clonally expanded and had lower generation probabilities than equally common non-associated chains. In an earlier analysis of some 640 of the donors, most TCR beta V segments were observed in productive rearrangements about 90% or about 30% of the time, broadly matching IMGT annotations. In a later genetic analysis, fewer N-insertions in productive TCRs were reported among donors in an Asian-associated ancestry cluster than the roughly 700-donor mean. A further reported finding was that TCR beta sequences accurately predicted the HLA-A and HLA-B alleles for most subjects in the first cohort. In the study, around 150 TCR beta chains were listed as associated with cytomegalovirus. Only TCR beta chains were sequenced in this cohort, and the absence of alpha or paired-chain data limited detectable features. In vitro tests confirmed that three of the cytomegalovirus-associated TCR beta chains recognize cytomegalovirus antigens. Because some donors lacked HLA typing at each locus, the association tests relied only on the typed subset.

Per the germline V gene (reference sequence), LNHDA is the CDR1 and SQIVND is the CDR2. V gives up 3 bases and J gives up 5 bases, and the segment between their germline ends measures 8 bases. The CDR3 starts with the cysteine, ends with the phenylalanine, and has 13 residues. CDR3 DNA only is kept here, 39 bases in frame from base 1. Library method: the immunoSEQ multiplex PCR assay. The multiplex PCR relied on a mix of 60 forward primers for TCR Vbeta segments and 13 reverse primers for TCR Jbeta segments. The CDR3 region of rearranged TCR beta genes was amplified from genomic DNA by a multiplex PCR assay. Amplified TCR beta libraries were sequenced as 87-base-pair reads on the Illumina HiSeq System. On the study's bioinformatics: In a later analysis, some 80 million unique TCR beta chains were counted across the 500 to 850 repertoires, and roughly 11 million of these chains were shared by at least two donors. Raw reads were error-corrected and collapsed into unique sequences by a nearest-neighbor algorithm in which closely related sequences were merged to remove PCR and sequencing errors. Alignment of CDR3 sequences to IMGT reference sequences was used to assign V, D and J gene segments. Each retained sequence needed at least a six-nucleotide match to both a V gene segment and a J gene segment. A rearrangement counted as productive if the CDR3 had no stop codons and remained in frame with V and J, and every other rearrangement counted as non-productive. CDR3 was defined by IMGT convention, running from the second conserved V-encoded cysteine to the conserved J-encoded phenylalanine. The earlier analysis of about 500 of the donors excluded sequences that lacked an unambiguous match to a single V gene segment. In an earlier analysis of 587 of the donors, a V segment was called functional when productive rearrangements were above 56.7%, and segregating when the standard deviation between donors exceeded 5%. A statistical classification framework was developed to diagnose cytomegalovirus status using the catalog of TCR beta chain sequences. In a later analysis, V and J genes were assigned by comparing TCR nucleotide sequences against IMGT/GENE-DB human TR gene sequences. In a later analysis, CDR3 sequences and most-parsimonious VDJ recombination scenarios were assigned using the TCRdist pipeline. In a later analysis, each TCR beta chain was defined by its CDR3 amino acid sequence together with its V-gene family, and reads lacking a unique V-gene family were excluded. A later analysis removed 500 to 600 highly shared, low-generation-probability nucleotide sequences to deal with suspected cross-contamination and a sequencing artifact. A later analysis calculated a clonal expansion index for each public chain from normalized within-repertoire ranks of inferred template counts. Generation probabilities in a later analysis came from a VDJ recombination model fitted to out-of-frame rearrangements, and those results were checked against IGoR. In a later analysis, hypergeometric tests were used to score TCR-TCR, TCR-HLA and TCR-CMV co-occurrence, with a repertoire-size bias correction applied to TCR pairs. False discovery rates were estimated in a later analysis by permuting HLA or CMV assignments 20 times. In a later analysis, co-occurring TCRs were grouped with DBSCAN, and TCRdist sequence similarity was added when clustering was performed within HLA-allele-positive subsets. Repertoires with fewer than 30,000 or more than 120,000 public chains, plus five repertoires with anomalous nucleotide sharing, were excluded from co-occurrence clustering. TCRdb holds this immuneACCESS table with in-frame rearrangements only. Some clones are missing; in checked studies, unresolved V genes explain under half, and the rest has no known cause. For V, J and clone size, that table is used; D and trimming come from the DNA. The sample table records 85,000 to 130,000 clones; over 70% of these occur just once. Clones ranked in the top ten supply less than 3.5% of the sample.

The cohort comprised more than 550 healthy bone marrow donors. All cohort members were sampled while nominally healthy, although unrecorded immune exposures were likely present. The donor was CMV seronegative and belonged to the group of around 400 seronegative cohort members. Each donor provided a peripheral blood sample, and peripheral blood mononuclear cells were used for TCR beta sequencing. The Qiagen DNeasy Blood Extraction Kit was used to extract genomic DNA from the blood cell samples. Remarks on this clone: Which antigen it targets is not known. It has no much larger one-base neighbor in the sample; base qualities were not kept.

The chain couples TRBV19 to TRBJ1-5; there is no confident call for the D gene. The sequenced sample consisted of PBMCs. The receptor's source is a female donor in good health and CMV-seronegative. The DNA sequence reads TGTGCCAGTAGTATCCCCGGGGATCAGCCCCAGCATTTT. Translated, this gives CASSIPGDQPQHF.